These 6 T cell receptor beta chains share one sample of origin, sequenced in a study of a mutant IDH1 vaccine in newly diagnosed glioma. Time point noted: week 5, during vaccination. The vaccine gave 300 ug of a 20-mer mutant IDH1 peptide subcutaneously per dose. Antigen specificity for these receptors is unknown. TCRdb's table, derived via immunoSEQ multiplex PCR, lists solely in-frame clones and lacks some. The table lists around 78,000 clones, 90% to 95% of them singletons. The sequenced sample was PBMCs, obtained from a glioma patient whose treatment included an IDH1 peptide vaccine. The receptor set was obtained from a woman between 50 and 59 years old with glioma.

This clone was seen once. The chain combines TRBV15 with TRBJ1-5; 8 bases are shared with TRBD1. The CDR3 is 15 amino acids. The germline gives CDR1 LNHNV, CDR2 YYDKDF (reference sequence). V lost 3 bases, J lost 2 bases, and 3 bases stayed unmatched. CDR3: CATSSDRGGNQPQHF. CDR3 nucleotides: TGTGCCACCAGCAGTGACAGGGGAGGCAATCAGCCCCAGCATTTT.

This chain joins TRBV28 and TRBJ2-5; D could derive from TRBD1 or TRBD2 (5 bases each). V lost 6 bases and J 2 bases, leaving 13 bases between the germline ends. The germline gives CDR1 MDHEN, CDR2 SYDVKM. This CDR3 contains 14 residues. The DNA for the CDR3 is TGTGCCAGCAGCCCCCCGGGACCGCAAGAGACCCAGTACTTC. Amino acids: CASSPPGPQETQYF.

J is TRBJ2-7 and V is TRBV27, with 7 bases matching TRBD1. The CDR3 loop spans 14 amino acids. CDR1 is MNHEY and CDR2 is SMNVEV in the germline V gene (reference sequence). Trimming removed 5 bases from V and 7 bases from J; junction bases left unmatched: 11. The CDR3 region is CASSPGTVSGEQYF. CDR3 nucleotides: TGTGCCAGCAGTCCCGGGACAGTATCTGGGGAGCAGTACTTC.

This clone was observed once. The chain uses TRBV25-1 and TRBJ1-6; maybe TRBD1 (5 bases). This CDR3 has 13 amino acids. CDR1 and CDR2 (germline): MGHDK, SYGVNS. The V and J ends lost 8 bases and 10 bases respectively, with 15 bases between them. This CDR3 reads CASRVRGGSPLHF. In nucleotides, the CDR3 is TGTGCCAGCCGTGTTAGGGGAGGGTCACCCCTCCACTTT.

The chain recombines TRBV13 with TRBJ2-7; 11 bases agree with TRBD1. Germline CDR1 and CDR2: PRHDT and FYEKMQ (reference sequence). With V trimmed by 4 bases and J by 3 bases, 8 bases remained unmatched. The CDR3 totals 16 residues. The CDR3 nucleotides are TGTGCCAGCAGCTCATCCGGGACAGGGGGAGTCTACGAGCAGTACTTC. Translated: CASSSSGTGGVYEQYF.

J is TRBJ2-1 and V is TRBV29-1, with no clear D. V was shortened by 2 bases and J by 7 bases, with 12 bases between the two germline ends. Germline assignment: CDR1 SQVTM and CDR2 ANQGSEA. The CDR3 runs 13 residues. CDR3 nucleotides: TGCAGCGTTGAATTGTTCACTGGGAATGAGCAGTTCTTC. Protein product: CSVELFTGNEQFF.